This TCR beta chain was captured in a study of cytomegalovirus exposure and HLA in healthy donors. The study, taken as a whole, reports: HLA alleles showed associations with around 15,000 TCR beta sequences in a later analysis, at a 0.05 false discovery rate. When analyzed later, a missense DCLRE1C variant was found to be linked to TCR beta V- and J-gene trimming.

With 60 Vbeta and 13 Jbeta primers, the PCR was carried out. Some clones are missing from TCRdb's copy, which holds only in-frame ones; the method was immunoSEQ multiplex PCR. The sample has about 120,000 clones, around 73% seen once. On this clone: The antigen remains unidentified.

The TCR originated in a young woman in good health and CMV-seropositive. The specimen was PBMCs.

The CDR3, as DNA: TGTGCCAGCACCCCTTTGGGCGGGACAGGGCGTCTAGGGGCTTTCTTT. Translation gives CASTPLGGTGRLGAFF. The J gene is TRBJ1-1, the V gene TRBV27, with TRBD1 matching 9 bases. V was clipped by 7 bases and J by 11 bases; unmatched bases: 20. Germline values: CDR1 MNHEY, CDR2 SMNVEV (reference sequence). The CDR3 spans 16 residues.